This passage covers 11 T cell receptor beta chains from one sample sequenced in a study of T cells in localized non-small cell lung cancer (dated by TCRdb to about 2020). Preparation of the library involved the immunoSEQ multiplex PCR assay. What TCRdb holds here is the immuneACCESS table cut down to in-frame rearrangements. Part of the clones is not present; checked against another copy, under half of the missing clones reflect an unresolved V gene, and the others are unexplained. This sample has about 52,000 clones in its table, and around 84% of those were observed once. About 15% of the sample is held by the ten biggest clonotypes. The material sequenced was PBMCs, taken before any cancer treatment. These receptors all come from a female donor with stage II lung adenocarcinoma.

The V call is TRBV5-4, the J call TRBJ2-5; TRBD2 might be the D (5 bases). Trimming pared 2 bases from V and 7 bases from J, leaving 15 bases between. This CDR3 contains 14 residues. Per germline, CDR1 SGHNT and CDR2 YYREEE (reference sequence). The chain's CDR3 is CASSFPGAEGTQYF. DNA of the CDR3: TGTGCCAGCAGCTTCCCAGGCGCCGAGGGGACCCAGTACTTC.

The rearrangement links TRBV27 to TRBJ1-1; D unclear. The germline CDR1 and CDR2 sequences are MNHEY and SMNVEV (reference sequence). V lost 3 bases and J lost 0, with 8 bases in between. CDR3 length: 14 residues. This CDR3 is CASSFTAMNTEAFF. The CDR3 DNA sequence: TGTGCCAGCAGTTTTACAGCTATGAACACTGAAGCTTTCTTT.

The chain couples TRBV7-2 to TRBJ1-1; weak D call: TRBD1 (6 bases). Trimming cost V 1 base and J 11 bases, with 14 bases left between them. This CDR3 spans 13 amino acids. From germline, CDR1 is SGHTA and CDR2 FQGNSA. In DNA form, the CDR3 reads TGTGCCAGCAGCTTAGGGACAGCTCGGGCGGCTTTCTTT. Translating it yields CASSLGTARAAFF.

The chain employs TRBV9 and TRBJ1-1; 8 bases map to TRBD1. The CDR3 has 16 residues. The V gene end was trimmed by 0 bases and the J gene end by 0 bases; junction bases not matched to a gene: 4. The germline CDR1 and CDR2 sequences are SGDLS and YYNGEE. CDR3: CASSVGNRGVNTEAFF. The CDR3 nucleotides read TGTGCCAGCAGCGTAGGTAACAGGGGGGTGAACACTGAAGCTTTCTTT.

The rearrangement joins TRBV5-1 to TRBJ1-2; D remains ambiguous. Germline V gene data show CDR1 as SGHRS and CDR2 as YFSETQ. CDR3 length: 14 residues. Between the trimmed V and J ends, which lost 5 bases and 4 bases, there was a span of 15 bases. The CDR3 loop is CASSTASSSYGYTF. DNA for the CDR3: TGCGCCAGCAGTACCGCTAGCTCCAGCTATGGCTACACCTTC.

This clone showed up just once. V is TRBV2 and J is TRBJ1-5, with a weak D call TRBD1 (5 bases). V shed 6 bases and J shed 6 bases, with 9 bases lying between them. Looked up from germline, CDR1 is SNHLY and CDR2 is FYNNEI. This CDR3 region has 12 residues. CDR3 amino acids: CASSATVQPQHF. The CDR3 DNA reads TGTGCCAGCAGCGCGACAGTTCAGCCCCAGCATTTT.

V gene TRBV5-1 combines with J gene TRBJ2-2, with 10 bases matching TRBD1. The CDR3 has 15 residues. Germline CDR1 and CDR2: SGHRS and YFSETQ. The trim removed 2 bases at V and 5 bases at J, leaving 3 bases unmatched. CDR3 DNA sequence: TGCGCCAGCAGCTTAGGACAGGGGGGGACCGGGGAGCTGTTTTTT. This gives the protein CASSLGQGGTGELFF.

The J gene is TRBJ2-5, the V gene TRBV12-5; D remains unclear. The CDR3 has 11 amino acids. Germline V lookup: CDR1 LGHNT, CDR2 FRNRAP. The germline V and J ends were trimmed by 1 base and 3 bases, with 0 bases remaining between them. In nucleotides, the CDR3 is TGTGCTAGTGGTTTGGAAGAGACCCAGTACTTC. Protein: CASGLEETQYF.

V and J are TRBV4-2 and TRBJ1-4; no reliable D call. Trimming shortened V by 1 base and J by 0 bases, and 21 bases separated the two germline ends. Germline V gene lookup returns CDR1 LGHNA and CDR2 YNFKEQ. There are 20 residues in the CDR3. CDR3 sequence reads: CASSQVLTRAGDTTNEKLFF. The CDR3, as DNA: TGTGCCAGCAGCCAAGTATTAACGCGGGCGGGAGACACAACTAATGAAAAACTGTTTTTT.

This sequence joins TRBV19 and TRBJ1-1, with D tentatively TRBD1 (5 bases). Germline V gene sequence: CDR1 LNHDA, CDR2 SQIVND (reference sequence). V shed 1 base and J shed 4 bases, with 13 bases lying between them. This CDR3 region has 15 residues. This chain's CDR3 is CASSIAQGFRTEAFF. DNA of the CDR3: TGTGCCAGTAGTATAGCCCAGGGATTCCGCACTGAAGCTTTCTTT.

The V gene is TRBV21-1, the J gene TRBJ2-1; the table's D call TRBD2 went unverified against the DNA. TRBV21-1 is a recognized pseudogene. The CDR3 contains 17 residues. CDR3: CASTPRKIWGGSNEQFF. CDR3 sequence (DNA): TGTGCCAGCACCCCAAGGAAGATTTGGGGGGGGTCCAATGAGCAGTTCTTC.